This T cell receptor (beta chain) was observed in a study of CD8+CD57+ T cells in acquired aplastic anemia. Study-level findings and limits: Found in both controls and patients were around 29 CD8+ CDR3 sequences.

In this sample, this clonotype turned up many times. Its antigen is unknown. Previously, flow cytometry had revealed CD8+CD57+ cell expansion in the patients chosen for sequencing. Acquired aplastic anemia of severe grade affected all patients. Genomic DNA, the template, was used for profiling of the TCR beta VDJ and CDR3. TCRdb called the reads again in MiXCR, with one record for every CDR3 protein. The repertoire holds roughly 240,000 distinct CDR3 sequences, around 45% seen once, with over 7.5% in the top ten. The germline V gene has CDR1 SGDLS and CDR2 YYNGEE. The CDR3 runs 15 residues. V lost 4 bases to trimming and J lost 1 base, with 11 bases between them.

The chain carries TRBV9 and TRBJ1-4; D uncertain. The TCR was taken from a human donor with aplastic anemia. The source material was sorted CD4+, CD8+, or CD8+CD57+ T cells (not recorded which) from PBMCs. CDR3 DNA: TGTGCCAGCAGCCCCTCACACAGAACTAATGAAAAACTGTTTTTT. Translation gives CASSPSHRTNEKLFF.